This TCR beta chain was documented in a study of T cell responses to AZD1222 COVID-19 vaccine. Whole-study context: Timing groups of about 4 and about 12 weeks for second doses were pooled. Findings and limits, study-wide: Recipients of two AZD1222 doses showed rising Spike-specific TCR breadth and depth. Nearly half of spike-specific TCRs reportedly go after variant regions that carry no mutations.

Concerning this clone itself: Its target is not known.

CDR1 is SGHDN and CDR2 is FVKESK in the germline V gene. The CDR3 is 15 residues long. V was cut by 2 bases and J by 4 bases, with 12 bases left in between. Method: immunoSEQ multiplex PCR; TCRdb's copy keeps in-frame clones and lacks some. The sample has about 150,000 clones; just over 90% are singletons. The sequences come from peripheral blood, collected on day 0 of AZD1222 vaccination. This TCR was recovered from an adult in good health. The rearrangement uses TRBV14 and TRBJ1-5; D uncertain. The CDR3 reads CASSQRNRPNQPQHF. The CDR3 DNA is TGTGCCAGCAGCCAAAGAAACAGACCTAATCAGCCCCAGCATTTT.